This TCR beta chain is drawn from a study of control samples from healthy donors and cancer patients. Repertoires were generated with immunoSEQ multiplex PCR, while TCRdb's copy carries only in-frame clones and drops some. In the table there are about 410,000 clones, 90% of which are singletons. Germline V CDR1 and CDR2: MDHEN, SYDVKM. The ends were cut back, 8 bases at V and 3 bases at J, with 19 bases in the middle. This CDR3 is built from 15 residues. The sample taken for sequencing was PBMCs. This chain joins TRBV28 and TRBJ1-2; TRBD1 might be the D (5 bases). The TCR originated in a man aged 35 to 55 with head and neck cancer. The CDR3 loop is CASRGRRGEYYGYTF. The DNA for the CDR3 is TGTGCCAGCCGCGGCCGGCGGGGGGAATACTATGGCTACACCTTC.